The entry below describes one T cell receptor beta chain. Its antigen is currently unknown. Time point meaning: persistent/refractory GD, antithyroid drugs over 5 years with positive TRAb. After RNA was extracted from PBMCs, the TCR library was made from it. One endocrinology department in Xi'an, China, was where patients came from. Combining iRepertoire HTBI primers with Arm-PCR of CDR3 regions, the authors built TCR beta libraries. TCRdb fed the multiplex PCR reads into MiXCR, producing one record per CDR3 protein. Here the sample spans hundreds of thousands of distinct CDR3 sequences, about 22% being singletons. These data are taken from a study of regulatory T cells in long-lasting Graves disease. Study-level results: Persistent Graves' patients showed reduced TCR diversity versus newly diagnosed patients. Persistent patients had more shared public clonotypes (around 2,700) than new patients (approximately 920).

The CDR3 covers 13 residues. CDR1 is MNHNS and CDR2 is SASEGT in the germline V gene. Unmatched junction bases numbered 10, after V lost 7 bases and J lost 7 bases. This sequence was found in a female donor with Graves disease. This chain links TRBV6-1 with TRBJ2-7; 7 bases fit TRBD1. Specimen: peripheral blood mononuclear cells (PBMCs), collected when the disease was refractory, from a patient treated with antithyroid drugs. DNA of the CDR3: TGTGCCAGCAAATGGACAGGCGTTAGGGAGCAGTACTTC. It is translated as CASKWTGVREQYF.